This TCR beta chain derives from a study of blood T cell repertoires in COVID-19 (dated by TCRdb to between 2020 and 2021). Broadly, across the study: Samples covering the acute and convalescent phases of COVID-19 were provided by collaborators in the United States, Italy and Spain. The material from the prospective study consisted of cDNA or gDNA derived from T cells, B-cell-depleted T cells, or PBMCs. Deeply sampled blood TCRbeta repertoires from subjects exposed to, actively infected with, or recovered from COVID-19 were included in the dataset. The repertoires were released in a freely available public database meant as a resource for research on the immune response to SARS-CoV-2. Samples came from the ongoing ImmuneRACE study (first 160 participants) plus 1,254 subjects from 6 global collaborators. A de-identified subject ID, COVID-19 status, age in years and sex were almost always included in the sample metadata. HLA class I and class II types, where available, came from metadata supplied by the sample provider rather than from assay-based typing. Broader findings and caveats from the paper: The amount of clinical and demographic metadata varied by source and participant and was provided uncurated.

TCRbeta CDR3 regions were amplified from genomic DNA by means of the immunoSEQ Assay, a bias-controlled multiplex PCR. On the study's bioinformatics: The number of nucleated cells in each sample was estimated from the amplification of reference gene primers within the assay. To quantify the absolute abundance of each unique TCRbeta CDR3 rearrangement, sequence reads were collapsed and filtered. For each sample, productive Simpson clonality was calculated as the square root of Simpson's diversity index over productive rearrangements. The table was pulled from immuneACCESS by TCRdb, which kept in-frame rearrangements only. Such tables lose some clones; where checked, under half of the loss comes from unresolved V genes, and the rest has no known cause. V, J and clone size derive from that table, while D and trimming were established from the DNA sequence. The sample data list under 400,000 clones, and approximately 91% of these were observed just once. The ten largest make up approximately 1% of the sample.

According to the germline V gene (reference sequence), CDR1 reads LGHDT and CDR2 reads YNNKEL. The CDR3 spans 13 residues, from the cysteine through the phenylalanine. Only the CDR3 part of the read is kept: 39 bases, read in frame from the first base. Cut back by 6 bases and 2 bases, the V and J ends lie 10 bases apart. About this clone: The clone's antigen remains unknown. The record has no base qualities; no much larger clone is one base away.

Participants in the prospective study were enrolled through a virtual design, were aged 18 to 89 years, and lived in approximately 24 United States geographic areas. In the prospective study, cohorts were assigned on the basis of participant-reported clinical history obtained from a screening survey and a study questionnaire. Exposed participants had been in contact with someone with a PCR-confirmed or clinician-diagnosed COVID-19 case within 2 weeks of study entry. In the prospective study, whole blood, serum and a nasopharyngeal or oropharyngeal swab were collected from each participant by mobile phlebotomists. Additional blood draws and questionnaires over an approximately two-month period could optionally be provided by prospective study participants. Before DNA extraction, prospective study blood samples were shipped either frozen or at room temperature.

Recombination joined TRBV3-1 (or the pseudogene TRBV3-2) with TRBJ2-5; the D gene is perhaps TRBD1, on 6 matching bases. The TCR sequence derives from a woman aged 25 to 39 who had been exposed to COVID-19. Sequencing used PBMCs or T cells enriched from blood (not recorded which). The DNA reads as follows: TGTGCCAGCAGACGAACAGGGCAAGAGACCCAGTACTTC. The translation is CASRRTGQETQYF.